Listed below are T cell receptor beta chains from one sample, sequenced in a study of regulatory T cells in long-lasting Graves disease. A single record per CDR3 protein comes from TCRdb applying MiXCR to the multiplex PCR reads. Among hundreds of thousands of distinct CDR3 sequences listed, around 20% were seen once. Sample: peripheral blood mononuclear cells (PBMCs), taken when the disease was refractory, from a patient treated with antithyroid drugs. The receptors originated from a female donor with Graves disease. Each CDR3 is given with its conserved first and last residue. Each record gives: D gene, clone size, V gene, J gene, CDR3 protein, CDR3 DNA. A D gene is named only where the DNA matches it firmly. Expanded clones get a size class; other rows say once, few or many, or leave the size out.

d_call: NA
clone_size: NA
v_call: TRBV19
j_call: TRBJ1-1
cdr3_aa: CATQGYTEAFF
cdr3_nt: TGTGCCACGCAGGGGTACACTGAAGCTTTCTTT

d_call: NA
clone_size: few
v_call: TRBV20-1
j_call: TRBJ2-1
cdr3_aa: CSALGGPLDEQFF
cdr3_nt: TGCAGTGCCCTTGGAGGACCCTTGGATGAGCAGTTCTTC

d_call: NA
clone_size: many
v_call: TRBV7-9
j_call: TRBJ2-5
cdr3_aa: CAIQREEETQYF
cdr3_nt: TGTGCCATCCAGAGAGAAGAGGAGACCCAGTACTTC

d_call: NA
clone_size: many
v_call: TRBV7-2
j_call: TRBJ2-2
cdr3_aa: CASSLVRQDTGELFF
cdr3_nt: TGTGCCAGCAGCTTAGTGAGGCAGGACACCGGGGAGCTGTTTTTT

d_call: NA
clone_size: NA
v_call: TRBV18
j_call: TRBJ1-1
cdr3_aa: CASSPFGTVNTEAFF
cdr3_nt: TGTGCCAGCTCACCGTTCGGTACCGTGAACACTGAAGCTTTCTTT

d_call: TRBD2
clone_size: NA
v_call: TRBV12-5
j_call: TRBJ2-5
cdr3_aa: CASGLPLAGETQYF
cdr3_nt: TGTGCTAGTGGTTTGCCCTTAGCGGGAGAGACCCAGTACTTC

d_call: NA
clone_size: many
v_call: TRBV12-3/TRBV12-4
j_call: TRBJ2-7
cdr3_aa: CASSPRLTYEQYF
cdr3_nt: TGTGCCAGCAGCCCCCGCCTAACCTACGAGCAGTACTTC

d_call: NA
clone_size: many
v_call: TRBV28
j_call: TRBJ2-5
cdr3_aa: CASSFLAGLEETQYF
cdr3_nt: TGTGCCAGCAGTTTTCTGGCAGGGTTGGAGGAGACCCAGTACTTC

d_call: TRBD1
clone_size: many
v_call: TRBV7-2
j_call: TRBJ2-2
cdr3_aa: CASSPGGQGNTGELFF
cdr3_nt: TGTGCCAGCAGCCCCGGGGGACAGGGGAACACCGGGGAGCTGTTTTTT

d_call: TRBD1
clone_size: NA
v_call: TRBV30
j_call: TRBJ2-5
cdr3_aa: CAWMWAGGETQYF
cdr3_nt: TGTGCCTGGATGTGGGCAGGGGGAGAGACCCAGTACTTC

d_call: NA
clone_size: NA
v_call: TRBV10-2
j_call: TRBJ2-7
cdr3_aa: CASSEGRGPYEQYF
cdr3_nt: TGCGCCAGCAGTGAGGGCCGGGGACCCTACGAGCAGTACTTC

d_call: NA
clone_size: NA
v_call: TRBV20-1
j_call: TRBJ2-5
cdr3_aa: CSGGSVQETQYF
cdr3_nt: TGCAGTGGGGGGAGCGTACAAGAGACCCAGTACTTC

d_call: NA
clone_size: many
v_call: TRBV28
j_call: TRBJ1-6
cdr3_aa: CASSWRGVVSPLHF
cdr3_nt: TGTGCCAGCAGTTGGAGGGGTGTAGTTTCACCCCTCCACTTT

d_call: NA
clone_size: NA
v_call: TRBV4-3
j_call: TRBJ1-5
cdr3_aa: CASSQERGTFQPQHF
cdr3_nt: TGCGCCAGCAGCCAAGAGAGGGGCACGTTTCAGCCCCAGCATTTT

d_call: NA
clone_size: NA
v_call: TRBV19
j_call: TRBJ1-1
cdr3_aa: CASRPTGTSYNTEAFF
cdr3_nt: TGTGCCAGTCGCCCAACCGGGACAAGTTACAACACTGAAGCTTTCTTT

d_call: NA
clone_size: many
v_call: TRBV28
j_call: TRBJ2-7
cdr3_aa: CASSLWTEGYEQYF
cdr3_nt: TGTGCCAGCAGTTTATGGACCGAAGGCTACGAGCAGTACTTC

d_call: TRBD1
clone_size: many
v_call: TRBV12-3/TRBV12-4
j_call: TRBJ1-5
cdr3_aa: CASSLAGTGVNQPQHF
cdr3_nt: TGTGCCAGCAGTTTAGCTGGGACAGGCGTTAATCAGCCCCAGCATTTT

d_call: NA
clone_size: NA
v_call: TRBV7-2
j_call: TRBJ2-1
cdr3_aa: CASSLVLARNEQFF
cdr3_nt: TGTGCCAGCAGCTTAGTGCTAGCCAGGAATGAGCAGTTCTTC

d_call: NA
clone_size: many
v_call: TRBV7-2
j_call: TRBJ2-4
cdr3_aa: CASSFYQSLAKNIQYF
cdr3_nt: TGTGCCAGCAGTTTCTACCAGTCGCTAGCCAAAAACATTCAGTACTTC

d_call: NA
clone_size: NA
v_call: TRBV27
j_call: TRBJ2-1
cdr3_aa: CASSFDFDGLFF
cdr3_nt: TGTGCCAGCAGTTTTGATTTCGACGGTCTATTCTTC

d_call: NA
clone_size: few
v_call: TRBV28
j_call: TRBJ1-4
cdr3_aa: CASSSPSNEKLFF
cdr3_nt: TGTGCCAGCAGTTCCCCCAGTAATGAAAAACTGTTTTTT

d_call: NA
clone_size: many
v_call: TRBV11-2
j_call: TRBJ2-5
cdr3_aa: CASSFTPGKNQYF
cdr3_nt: TGTGCCAGCAGCTTTACACCCGGGAAGAACCAGTACTTC

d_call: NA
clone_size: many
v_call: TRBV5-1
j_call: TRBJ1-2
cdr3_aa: CASSSPGGYGYTF
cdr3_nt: TGCGCCAGCAGCTCCCCGGGGGGCTATGGCTACACCTTC

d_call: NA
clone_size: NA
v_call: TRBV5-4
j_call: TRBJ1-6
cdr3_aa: CASSFGAWGNSPLHF
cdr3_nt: TGTGCCAGCAGCTTCGGGGCCTGGGGAAATTCACCCCTCCACTTT

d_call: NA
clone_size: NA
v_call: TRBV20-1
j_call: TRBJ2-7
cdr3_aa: CSAREGVEQYF
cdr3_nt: TGCAGTGCTAGAGAAGGGGTCGAGCAGTACTTC

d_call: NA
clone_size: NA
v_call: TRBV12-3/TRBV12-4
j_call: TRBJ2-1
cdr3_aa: CASRVSGTWQFF
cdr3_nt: TGTGCCAGCAGAGTATCCGGGACTTGGCAGTTCTTC

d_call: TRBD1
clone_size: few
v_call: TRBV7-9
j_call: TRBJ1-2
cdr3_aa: CASSLVRAGGAYGYTF
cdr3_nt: TGTGCCAGCAGCTTAGTACGGGCAGGGGGAGCCTATGGCTACACCTTC

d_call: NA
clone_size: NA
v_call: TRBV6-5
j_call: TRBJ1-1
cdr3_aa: CASSYSGHKANTEAFF
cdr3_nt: TGTGCCAGCAGTTACTCGGGACACAAAGCGAACACTGAAGCTTTCTTT

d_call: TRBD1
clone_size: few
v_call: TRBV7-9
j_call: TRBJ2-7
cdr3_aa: CASSKAGGEHYEQYF
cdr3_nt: TGTGCCAGCAGCAAAGCAGGGGGCGAGCACTACGAGCAGTACTTC

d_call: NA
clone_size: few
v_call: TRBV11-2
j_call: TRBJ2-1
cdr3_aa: CASSMGTYSSYNEQFF
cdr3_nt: TGTGCCAGCAGCATGGGGACTTACAGCTCCTACAATGAGCAGTTCTTC

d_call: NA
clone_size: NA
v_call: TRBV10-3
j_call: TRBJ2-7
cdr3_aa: CAISEGHEQYF
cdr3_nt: TGTGCCATCAGTGAGGGACACGAGCAGTACTTC

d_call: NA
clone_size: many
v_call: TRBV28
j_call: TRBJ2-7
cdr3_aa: CASSLPGLSSYEQYF
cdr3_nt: TGTGCCAGCAGCTTGCCGGGGCTAAGCTCCTACGAGCAGTACTTC

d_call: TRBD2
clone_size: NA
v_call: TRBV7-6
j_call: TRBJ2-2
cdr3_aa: CASSPHSSGRGSNAGELFF
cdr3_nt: TGTGCCAGCAGCCCACATTCCAGCGGGAGAGGTTCGAACGCCGGGGAGCTGTTTTTT

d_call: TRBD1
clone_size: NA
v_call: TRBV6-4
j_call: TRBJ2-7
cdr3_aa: CASSDTIRDSVTYEQYF
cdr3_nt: TGTGCCAGCAGTGACACAATCCGGGACAGTGTCACCTACGAGCAGTACTTC

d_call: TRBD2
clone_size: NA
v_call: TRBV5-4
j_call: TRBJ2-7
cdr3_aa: CASSGGLAGADEQYF
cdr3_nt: TGTGCCAGCAGCGGCGGACTAGCGGGAGCGGACGAGCAGTACTTC

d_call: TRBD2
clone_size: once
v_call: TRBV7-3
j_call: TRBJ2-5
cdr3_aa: CASRQGTSRIVTQYF
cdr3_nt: TGTGCCAGCAGGCAAGGGACTAGCCGGATAGTAACCCAGTACTTC

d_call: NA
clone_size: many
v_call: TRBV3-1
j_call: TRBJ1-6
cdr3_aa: CASSRLRDSPLHF
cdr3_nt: TGTGCCAGCAGCCGCCTCAGGGATTCACCCCTCCACTTT

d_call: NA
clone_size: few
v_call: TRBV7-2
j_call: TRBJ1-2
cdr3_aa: CASSLFENYGYTF
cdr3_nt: TGTGCCAGCAGCTTATTCGAGAACTATGGCTACACCTTC

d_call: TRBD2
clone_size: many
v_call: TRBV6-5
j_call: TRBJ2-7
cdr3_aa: CASSYSGGRFLYEQYF
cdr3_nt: TGTGCCAGCAGTTACTCAGGCGGGAGGTTTCTCTACGAGCAGTACTTC

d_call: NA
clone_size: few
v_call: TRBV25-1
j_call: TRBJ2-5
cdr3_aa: CASSDRGGTGETQYF
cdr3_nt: TGTGCCAGCAGTGACAGGGGAGGCACGGGCGAGACCCAGTACTTC

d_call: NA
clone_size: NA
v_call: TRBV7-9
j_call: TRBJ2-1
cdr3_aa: CASGGDIPYNEQFF
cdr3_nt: TGTGCCAGCGGCGGGGACATACCATACAATGAGCAGTTCTTC

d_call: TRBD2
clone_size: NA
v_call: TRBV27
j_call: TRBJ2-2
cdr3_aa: CASSYLSGRAGELFF
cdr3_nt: TGTGCCAGCAGTTATCTGAGCGGGAGGGCCGGGGAGCTGTTTTTT

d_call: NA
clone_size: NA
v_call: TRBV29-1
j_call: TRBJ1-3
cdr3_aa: CSVGISGNTIYF
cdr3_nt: TGCAGCGTGGGGATTTCTGGAAACACCATATATTTT

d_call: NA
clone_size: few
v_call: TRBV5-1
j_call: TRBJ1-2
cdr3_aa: CASPTLRAEANYGYTF
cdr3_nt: TGCGCCAGCCCTACTTTAAGGGCAGAAGCTAACTATGGCTACACCTTC

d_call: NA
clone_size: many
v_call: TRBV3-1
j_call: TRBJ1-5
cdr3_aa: CASSQSSNQPQHF
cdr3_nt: TGTGCCAGCAGTCAATCTAGCAATCAGCCCCAGCATTTT

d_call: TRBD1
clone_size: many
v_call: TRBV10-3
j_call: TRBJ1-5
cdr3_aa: CAISATPGTDNQPQHF
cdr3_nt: TGTGCCATCAGTGCCACTCCCGGGACAGACAATCAGCCCCAGCATTTT

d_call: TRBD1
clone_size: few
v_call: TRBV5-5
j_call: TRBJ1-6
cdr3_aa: CASSLSPDRGNSPLHF
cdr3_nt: TGTGCCAGCAGCTTGTCCCCTGACAGGGGAAATTCACCCCTCCACTTT

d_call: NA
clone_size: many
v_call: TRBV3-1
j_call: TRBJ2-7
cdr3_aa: CASSQGGSGATYEQYF
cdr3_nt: TGTGCCAGCAGCCAAGGAGGTAGCGGAGCTACCTACGAGCAGTACTTC

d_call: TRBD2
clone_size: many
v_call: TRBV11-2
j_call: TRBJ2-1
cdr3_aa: CASSLVPRTSNEQFF
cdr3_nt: TGTGCCAGCAGCTTAGTTCCGAGGACTAGCAATGAGCAGTTCTTC